The subject of this entry is one T cell receptor beta chain. The data belong to a study of technical replicates of blood from a handful of donors. V was shortened by 1 base and J by 12 bases, with 16 bases between the two germline ends. Germline values: CDR1 SGHTA, CDR2 FQGNSA. The CDR3 loop spans 13 amino acids. The repertoire was sequenced with immunoSEQ multiplex PCR; TCRdb's copy has only in-frame clones and lacks some. Of around 92,000 clones in the sample, 95% were seen once. This chain joins TRBV7-2 and TRBJ2-7; the D is unclear. Input material: T cells isolated from PBMCs. The clonotype comes from a human donor in good health. CDR3 sequence: CASSLDFVGSRYF. The CDR3 DNA reads as TGTGCCAGCAGCTTAGATTTTGTGGGTAGCCGGTACTTC.